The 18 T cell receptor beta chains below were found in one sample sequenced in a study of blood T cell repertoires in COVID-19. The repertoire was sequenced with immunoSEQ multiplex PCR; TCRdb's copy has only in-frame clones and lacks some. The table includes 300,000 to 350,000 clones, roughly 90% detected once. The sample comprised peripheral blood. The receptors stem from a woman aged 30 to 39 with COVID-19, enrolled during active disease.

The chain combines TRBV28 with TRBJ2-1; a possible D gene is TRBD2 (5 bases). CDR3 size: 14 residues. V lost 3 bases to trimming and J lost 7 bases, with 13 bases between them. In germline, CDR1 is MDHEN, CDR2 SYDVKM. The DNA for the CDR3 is TGTGCCAGCAGTTTCTCTGGGAGTGATAATGAGCAGTTCTTC. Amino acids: CASSFSGSDNEQFF.

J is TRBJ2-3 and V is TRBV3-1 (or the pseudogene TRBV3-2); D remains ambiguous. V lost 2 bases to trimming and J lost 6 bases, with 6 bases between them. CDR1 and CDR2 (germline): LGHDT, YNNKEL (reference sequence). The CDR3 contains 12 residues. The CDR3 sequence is CASSQSSDTQYF. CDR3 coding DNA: TGTGCCAGCAGCCAATCGTCGGATACGCAGTATTTT.

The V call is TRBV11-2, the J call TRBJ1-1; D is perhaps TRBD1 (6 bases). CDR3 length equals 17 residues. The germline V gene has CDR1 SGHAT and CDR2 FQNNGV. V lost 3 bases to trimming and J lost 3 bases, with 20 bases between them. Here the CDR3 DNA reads TGTGCCAGCAGCTTGACCCCCAACAGGGCCCAGGACACTGAAGCTTTCTTT. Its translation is CASSLTPNRAQDTEAFF.

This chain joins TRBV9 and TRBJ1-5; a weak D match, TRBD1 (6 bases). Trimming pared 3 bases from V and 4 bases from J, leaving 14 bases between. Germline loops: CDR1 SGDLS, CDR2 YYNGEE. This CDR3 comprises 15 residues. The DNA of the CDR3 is TGTGCCAGCAGCGCGGTGGGACACGTGAATCAGCCCCAGCATTTT. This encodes CASSAVGHVNQPQHF.

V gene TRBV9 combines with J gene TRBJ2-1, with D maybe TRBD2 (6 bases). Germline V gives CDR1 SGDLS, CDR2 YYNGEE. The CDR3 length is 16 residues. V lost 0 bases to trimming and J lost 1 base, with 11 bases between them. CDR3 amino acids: CASSVVKAGSYNEQFF. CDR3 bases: TGTGCCAGCAGCGTAGTTAAGGCGGGATCCTACAATGAGCAGTTCTTC.

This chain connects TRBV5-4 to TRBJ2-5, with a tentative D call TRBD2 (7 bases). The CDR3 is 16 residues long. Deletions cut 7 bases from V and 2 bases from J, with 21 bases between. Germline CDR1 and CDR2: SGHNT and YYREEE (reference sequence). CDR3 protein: CASADSRGGGQETQYF. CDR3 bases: TGTGCCAGCGCCGATAGTAGGGGGGGTGGGCAAGAGACCCAGTACTTC.

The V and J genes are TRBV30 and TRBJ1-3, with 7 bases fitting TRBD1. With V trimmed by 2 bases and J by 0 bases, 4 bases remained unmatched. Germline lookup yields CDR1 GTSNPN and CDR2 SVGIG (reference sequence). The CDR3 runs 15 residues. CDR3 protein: CAWSLGTVSGNTIYF. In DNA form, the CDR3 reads TGTGCCTGGAGTCTAGGGACAGTCTCTGGAAACACCATATATTTT. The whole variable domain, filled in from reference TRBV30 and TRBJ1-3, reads SQTIHQWPATLVQPVGSPLSLECTVEGTSNPNLYWYRQAAGRGLQLLFYSVGIGQISSEVPQNLSASRPQDRQFILSSKKLLLSDSGFYLCAWSLGTVSGNTIYFGEGSWLTVV.

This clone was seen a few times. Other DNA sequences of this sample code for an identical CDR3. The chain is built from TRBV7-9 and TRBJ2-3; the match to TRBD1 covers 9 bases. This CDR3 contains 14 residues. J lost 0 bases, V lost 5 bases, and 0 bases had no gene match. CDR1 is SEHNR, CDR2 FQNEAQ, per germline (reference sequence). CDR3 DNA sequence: TGTGCCAGCAGCGGGACAGGGAGCACAGATACGCAGTATTTT. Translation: CASSGTGSTDTQYF.

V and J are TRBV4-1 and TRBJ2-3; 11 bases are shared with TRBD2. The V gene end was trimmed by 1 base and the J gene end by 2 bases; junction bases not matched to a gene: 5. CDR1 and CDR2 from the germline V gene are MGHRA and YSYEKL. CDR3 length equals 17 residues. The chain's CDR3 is CASSQVLAGDLTDTQYF. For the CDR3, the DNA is TGCGCCAGCAGCCAAGTACTAGCGGGAGACCTCACAGATACGCAGTATTTT.

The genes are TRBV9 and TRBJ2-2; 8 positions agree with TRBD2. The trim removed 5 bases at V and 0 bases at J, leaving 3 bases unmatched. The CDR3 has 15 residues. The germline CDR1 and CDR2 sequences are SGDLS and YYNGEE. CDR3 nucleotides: TGTGCCAGCAGAGAGCGGGAGACGAACACCGGGGAGCTGTTTTTT. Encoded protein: CASRERETNTGELFF.

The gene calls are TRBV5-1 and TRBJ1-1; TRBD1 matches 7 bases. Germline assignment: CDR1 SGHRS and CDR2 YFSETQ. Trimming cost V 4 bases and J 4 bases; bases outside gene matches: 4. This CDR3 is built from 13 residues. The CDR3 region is CASSKDRVTEAFF. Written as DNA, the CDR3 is TGCGCCAGCAGCAAAGACAGGGTCACTGAAGCTTTCTTT.

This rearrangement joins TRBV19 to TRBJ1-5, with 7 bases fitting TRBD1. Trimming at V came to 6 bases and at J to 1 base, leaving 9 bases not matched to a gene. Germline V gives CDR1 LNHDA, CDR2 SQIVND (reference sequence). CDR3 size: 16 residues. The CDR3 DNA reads TGTGCCAGTAGCCCTTCAGGGGGTCAAAGCAATCAGCCCCAGCATTTT. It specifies CASSPSGGQSNQPQHF.

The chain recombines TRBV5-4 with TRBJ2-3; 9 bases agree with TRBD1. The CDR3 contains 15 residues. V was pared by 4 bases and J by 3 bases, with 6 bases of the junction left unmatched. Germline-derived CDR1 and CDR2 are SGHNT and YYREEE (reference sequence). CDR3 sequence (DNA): TGTGCCAGCAGCCCACCGGGACAGGGAACAGATACGCAGTATTTT. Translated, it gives CASSPPGQGTDTQYF.

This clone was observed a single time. CDR3 coding DNA: TGTGCCCACCCAACGATCCGGGGACTGGGCACTGAAGCTTTCTTT. Translating gives CAHPTIRGLGTEAFF. This sequence joins TRBV2 and TRBJ1-1; TRBD1 is a possible D gene (5 bases). Trimming stripped 11 bases from V and 4 bases from J, with 23 bases between. Per germline, CDR1 SNHLY and CDR2 FYNNEI. The CDR3 loop spans 15 amino acids.

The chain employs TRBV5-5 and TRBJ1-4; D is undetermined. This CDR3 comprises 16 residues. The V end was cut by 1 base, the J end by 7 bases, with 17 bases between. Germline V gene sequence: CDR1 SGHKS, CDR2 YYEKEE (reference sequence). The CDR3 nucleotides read TGTGCCAGCAGCTTGTACCTGCGCCCACCCCCTGAAAAACTGTTTTTT. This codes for CASSLYLRPPPEKLFF.

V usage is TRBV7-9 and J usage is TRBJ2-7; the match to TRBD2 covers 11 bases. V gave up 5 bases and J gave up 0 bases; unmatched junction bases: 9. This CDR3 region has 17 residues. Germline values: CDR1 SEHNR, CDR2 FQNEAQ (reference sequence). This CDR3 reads CASSPRTSGPSSYEQYF. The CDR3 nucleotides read TGTGCCAGCAGCCCCCGGACTAGCGGGCCAAGCTCCTACGAGCAGTACTTC.

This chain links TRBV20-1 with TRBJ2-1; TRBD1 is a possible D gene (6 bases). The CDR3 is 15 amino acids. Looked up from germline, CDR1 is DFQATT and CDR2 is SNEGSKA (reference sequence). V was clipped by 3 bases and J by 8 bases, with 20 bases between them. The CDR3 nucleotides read TGCAGTGCTAGTGTACCACAAGGGGGTTCGCATGAGCAGTTCTTC. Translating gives CSASVPQGGSHEQFF.

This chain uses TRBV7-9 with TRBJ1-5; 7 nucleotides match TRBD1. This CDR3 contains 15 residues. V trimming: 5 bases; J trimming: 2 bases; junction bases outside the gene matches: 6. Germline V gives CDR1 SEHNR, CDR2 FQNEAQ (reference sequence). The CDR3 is CASSVGQSGNQPQHF. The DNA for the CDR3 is TGTGCCAGCAGCGTGGGACAGTCGGGCAATCAGCCCCAGCATTTT.